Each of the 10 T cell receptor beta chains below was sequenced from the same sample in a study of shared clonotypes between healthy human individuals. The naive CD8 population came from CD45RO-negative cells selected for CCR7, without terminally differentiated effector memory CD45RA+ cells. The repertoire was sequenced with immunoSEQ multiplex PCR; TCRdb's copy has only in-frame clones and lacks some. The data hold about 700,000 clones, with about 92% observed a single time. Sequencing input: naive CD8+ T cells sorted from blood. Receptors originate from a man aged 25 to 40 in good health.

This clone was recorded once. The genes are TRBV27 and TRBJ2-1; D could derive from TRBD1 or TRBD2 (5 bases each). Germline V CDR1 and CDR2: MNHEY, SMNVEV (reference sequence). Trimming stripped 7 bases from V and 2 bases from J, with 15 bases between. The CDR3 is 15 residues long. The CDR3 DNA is TGTGCCAGCACCCCCGGGACGGTGCCCTACAATGAGCAGTTCTTC. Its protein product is CASTPGTVPYNEQFF.

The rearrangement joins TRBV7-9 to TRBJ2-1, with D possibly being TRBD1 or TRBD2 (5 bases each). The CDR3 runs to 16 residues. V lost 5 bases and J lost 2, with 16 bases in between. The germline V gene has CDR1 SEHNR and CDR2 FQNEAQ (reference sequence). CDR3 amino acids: CASSPPGHRPYNEQFF. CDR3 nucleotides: TGTGCCAGCAGCCCCCCGGGGCATCGGCCCTACAATGAGCAGTTCTTC.

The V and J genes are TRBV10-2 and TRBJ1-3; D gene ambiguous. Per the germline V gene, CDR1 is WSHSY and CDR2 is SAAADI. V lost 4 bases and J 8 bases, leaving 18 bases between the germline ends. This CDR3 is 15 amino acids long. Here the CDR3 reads CASSARWTARDTIYF. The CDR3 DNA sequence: TGCGCCAGCAGTGCCCGCTGGACGGCAAGAGACACCATATATTTT.

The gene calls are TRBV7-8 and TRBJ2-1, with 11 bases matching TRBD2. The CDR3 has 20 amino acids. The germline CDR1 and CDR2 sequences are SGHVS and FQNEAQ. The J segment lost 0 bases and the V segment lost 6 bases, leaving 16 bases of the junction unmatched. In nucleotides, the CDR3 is TGTGCCAGCAGACCTGGCAGGACTAGCGGGTTCCCGAGCTCCTACAATGAGCAGTTCTTC. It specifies CASRPGRTSGFPSSYNEQFF.

The CDR3 protein is CASSQAPGGNYEQYF. The CDR3 DNA reads as TGCGCCAGCAGCCAAGCCCCGGGAGGGAACTACGAGCAGTACTTC. This sequence joins TRBV4-3 and TRBJ2-7, with 8 bases matching TRBD2. The CDR3 sequence is 15 residues long. Germline assignment: CDR1 LGHNA and CDR2 YSLEER. V lost 1 base and J lost 3; bases outside the gene matches: 5.

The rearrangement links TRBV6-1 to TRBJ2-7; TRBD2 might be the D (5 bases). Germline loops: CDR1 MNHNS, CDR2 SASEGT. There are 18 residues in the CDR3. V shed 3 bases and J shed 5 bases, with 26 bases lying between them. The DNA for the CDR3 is TGTGCCAGCAGTGATTGGATACCGGGGTCGAGGGTGCACAACGAGCAGTACTTC. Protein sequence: CASSDWIPGSRVHNEQYF.

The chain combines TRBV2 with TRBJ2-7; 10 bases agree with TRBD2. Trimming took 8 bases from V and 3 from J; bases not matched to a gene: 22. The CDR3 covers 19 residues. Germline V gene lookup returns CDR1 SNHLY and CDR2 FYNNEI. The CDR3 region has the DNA TGTGCCAGCGAACAGTACCGGGGGGCTAGCGGGAGAGGTTACTACGAGCAGTACTTC. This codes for CASEQYRGASGRGYYEQYF. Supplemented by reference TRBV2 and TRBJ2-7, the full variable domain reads EPEVTQTPSHQVTQMGQEVILRCVPISNHLYFYWYRQILGQKVEFLVSFYNNEISEKSEIFDDQFSVERPDGSNFTLKIRSTKLEDSAMYFCASEQYRGASGRGYYEQYFGPGTRLTVT.

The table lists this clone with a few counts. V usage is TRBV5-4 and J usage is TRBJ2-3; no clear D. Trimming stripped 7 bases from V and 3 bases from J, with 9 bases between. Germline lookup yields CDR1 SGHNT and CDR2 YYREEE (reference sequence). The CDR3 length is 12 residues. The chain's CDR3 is CASAVGTDTQYF. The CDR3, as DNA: TGTGCCAGCGCGGTGGGGACAGATACGCAGTATTTT.

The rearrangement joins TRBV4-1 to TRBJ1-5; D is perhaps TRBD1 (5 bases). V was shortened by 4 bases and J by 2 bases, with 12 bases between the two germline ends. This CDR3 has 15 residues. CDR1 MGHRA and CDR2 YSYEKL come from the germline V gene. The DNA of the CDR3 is TGCGCCAGCAGCCTGTGGGGGGTTGGCAATCAGCCCCAGCATTTT. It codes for CASSLWGVGNQPQHF.

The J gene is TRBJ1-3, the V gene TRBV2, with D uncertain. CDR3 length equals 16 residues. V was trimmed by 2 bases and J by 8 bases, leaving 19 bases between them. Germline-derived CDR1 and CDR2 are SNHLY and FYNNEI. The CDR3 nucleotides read TGTGCCAGCAGTGAATTTGGCGGACGTATGGAGGACACCATATATTTT. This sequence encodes CASSEFGGRMEDTIYF.